The 23 T cell receptor beta chains below all came from one sample that was sequenced in a study of T cell responses to AZD1222 COVID-19 vaccine. The table came from immunoSEQ multiplex PCR; TCRdb's copy has only in-frame clones and leaves some out. Of under 85,000 clones in the sample, about 88% were seen once. This specimen was peripheral blood, taken on day 0 of AZD1222 vaccination. The receptors here all came from an adult in good health.

Comments on this clone: A junction boundary mismatches the germline segment, possibly from a read error. The rearrangement links TRBV27 to TRBJ2-7; TRBD2 might be the D (6 bases). Germline lookup yields CDR1 MNHEY and CDR2 SMNVEV (reference sequence). This CDR3 is 14 amino acids long. CDR3 region: CASSFTGTDYAQYF. The CDR3 region has the DNA TGTGCCAGCAGTTTCACCGGGACGGACTACGCGCAGTACTTC.

The V and J genes are TRBV7-9 and TRBJ2-7; D is unclear. The CDR3 totals 14 residues. Trimming removed 5 bases from V and 0 bases from J, with 11 bases in between. Germline V gene sequence: CDR1 SEHNR, CDR2 FQNEAQ (reference sequence). CDR3 sequence reads: CASSQIGPSYEQYF. The CDR3 nucleotides are TGTGCCAGCAGCCAAATAGGTCCCTCCTACGAGCAGTACTTC.

This sequence joins TRBV12-3 or TRBV12-4 and TRBJ1-1, with D possibly matching TRBD1 (6 bases). This CDR3 comprises 11 residues. Trimming shortened V by 6 bases and J by 11 bases, and 13 bases separated the two germline ends. CDR3 sequence: CASSQQGWAFF. The DNA of the CDR3 is TGTGCCAGCAGCCAACAGGGATGGGCTTTCTTT.

This clone appeared once. V gene TRBV7-8 combines with J gene TRBJ2-7; the D call may be TRBD1 or TRBD2 (5 bases each). The CDR3 is 14 residues long. The V gene lost 0 bases and the J gene lost 6 bases, with 12 bases spanning the gap. Germline CDR1 reads SGHVS; CDR2 reads FQNEAQ. The CDR3 reads CASSLARRAGEQYV. The CDR3 coding sequence is TGTGCCAGCAGCTTAGCGCGCAGGGCGGGCGAGCAGTACGTC.

This clone was detected once. The genes are TRBV12-5 and TRBJ1-5, with a tentative D call TRBD1 (5 bases). Germline V gives CDR1 LGHNT, CDR2 FRNRAP. V lost 9 bases, J lost 0 bases, and 21 bases lay in between. CDR3 length: 17 residues. The CDR3 here is CASRRDGMIYSNQPQHF. CDR3 coding DNA: TGTGCTAGCCGCCGGGACGGAATGATTTATAGCAATCAGCCCCAGCATTTT. The full variable domain, completed using reference TRBV12-5 and TRBJ1-5, is DARVTQTPRHKVTEMGQEVTMRCQPILGHNTVFWYRQTMMQGLELLAYFRNRAPLDDSGMPKDRFSAEMPDATLATLKIQPSEPRDSAVYFCASRRDGMIYSNQPQHFGDGTRLSIL.

The DNA for the CDR3 is TGTGCCAGCAGCTCGCTGGGGGAAAAACTGTTTTTT. It encodes CASSSLGEKLFF. The chain links TRBV7-9 to TRBJ1-4, with D unresolved. The CDR3 runs to 12 residues. The V gene lost 4 bases and the J gene lost 8 bases, with 8 bases spanning the gap. CDR1 is SEHNR and CDR2 is FQNEAQ in the germline V gene (reference sequence).

The chain recombines TRBV12-3 or TRBV12-4 with TRBJ1-4; D possibly corresponds to TRBD1 (6 bases). The CDR3 is made up of 12 amino acids. V lost 6 bases and J lost 7, with 9 bases in between. The CDR3, as DNA: TGTGCCAGCAGAGGCAGGGGTGAAAAACTGTTTTTT. Encoded protein: CASRGRGEKLFF.

This chain joins TRBV5-5 and TRBJ2-5, with 8 bases matching TRBD2. Germline CDR1 is SGHKS and CDR2 is YYEKEE (reference sequence). Trimming removed 1 base from V and 0 bases from J; junction bases left unmatched: 5. This CDR3 spans 16 amino acids. The CDR3 DNA reads TGTGCCAGCAGCTTGTTAGCTAGCGGGCACCAAGAGACCCAGTACTTC. Encoded protein: CASSLLASGHQETQYF.

This clone has just one count. The J gene is TRBJ1-5, the V gene TRBV10-1, with a possible D match to TRBD1 (5 bases). V was pared by 5 bases and J by 6 bases, with 11 bases between. This CDR3 has 13 amino acids. Germline V lookup: CDR1 WNHNN, CDR2 SYGVQD (reference sequence). The CDR3 is CASSRAQGQPQHF. The CDR3 bases are TGCGCCAGCAGTAGGGCCCAGGGTCAGCCCCAGCATTTT.

V is TRBV29-1 and J is TRBJ2-1, with 10 bases lining up with TRBD2. The CDR3 sequence is 15 residues long. CDR1 and CDR2 from the germline V gene are SQVTM and ANQGSEA. V was clipped by 2 bases and J by 6 bases; unmatched bases: 7. The DNA for the CDR3 is TGCAGCGTTGAAAAGGCACTAGCGGGAAGCAATGAGCAGTTCTTC. Its protein product is CSVEKALAGSNEQFF.

The genes are TRBV7-2 and TRBJ1-2; 9 positions agree with TRBD1. This CDR3 is built from 14 residues. The germline V gene has CDR1 SGHTA and CDR2 FQGNSA. The V gene end was trimmed by 1 base and the J gene end by 4 bases; junction bases not matched to a gene: 1. The CDR3 DNA sequence: TGTGCCAGCAGCTTAGGGACAGGGGTCTATGGCTACACCTTC. Translation: CASSLGTGVYGYTF. The complete variable domain, with remaining parts taken from reference TRBV7-2 and TRBJ1-2, reads GAGVSQSPSNKVTEKGKDVELRCDPISGHTALYWYRQSLGQGLEFLIYFQGNSAPDKSGLPSDRFSAERTGGSVSTLTIQRTQQEDSAVYLCASSLGTGVYGYTFGSGTRLTVV.

The rearrangement links TRBV6-4 to TRBJ2-1, with D perhaps matching TRBD2 (6 bases). The CDR3 has 15 amino acids. The V end lost 2 bases, the J end lost 10 bases, and 18 bases lay between the germline ends. The germline V gene encodes CDR1 MRHNA and CDR2 SNTAGT. The CDR3 DNA is TGTGCCAGCAGTGACCCGGGCGCGGGACGTCACGAGCAGTTCTTC. Protein sequence: CASSDPGAGRHEQFF.

J is TRBJ2-5 and V is TRBV30; D remains ambiguous. The CDR3 loop spans 12 amino acids. From germline, CDR1 is GTSNPN and CDR2 SVGIG (reference sequence). Trimming took off 0 bases at V and 4 bases at J, with 6 bases between the two ends. The CDR3 nucleotides read TGTGCCTGGAGTGTAAGTGGAGAGACCCAGTACTTC. This sequence encodes CAWSVSGETQYF.

The genes are TRBV3-1 (or the pseudogene TRBV3-2) and TRBJ2-3; a possible D gene is TRBD1 (5 bases). The V end lost 2 bases, the J end lost 3 bases, and 6 bases lay between the germline ends. CDR3 length: 13 amino acids. Germline values: CDR1 LGHDT, CDR2 YNNKEL (reference sequence). CDR3 bases: TGTGCCAGCAGCCAAAAGGGGACAGATACGCAGTATTTT. It encodes CASSQKGTDTQYF.

The chain employs TRBV5-4 and TRBJ1-4; D might be TRBD1 (6 bases). Germline-derived CDR1 and CDR2 are SGHNT and YYREEE (reference sequence). The V end lost 4 bases, the J end lost 8 bases, and 18 bases lay between the germline ends. CDR3 length: 15 residues. The DNA of the CDR3 is TGTGCCAGCAGCCCAGGTCCAGGCCAGGGGGAAAAACTGTTTTTT. Protein sequence: CASSPGPGQGEKLFF.

The chain has TRBV12-3 or TRBV12-4 and TRBJ1-5; tentative D call: TRBD1 (5 bases). There are 13 residues in the CDR3. Between the trimmed V and J ends, which lost 4 bases and 3 bases, there was a span of 7 bases. The CDR3 region has the DNA TGTGCCAGCAGTTGGGACGCCAATCAGCCCCAGCATTTT. Encoded protein: CASSWDANQPQHF.

The CDR3 is CASSQGRGGGYGYTF. CDR3 DNA: TGTGCCAGCAGCCAAGGAAGGGGAGGGGGCTATGGCTACACCTTC. The chain is built from TRBV14 and TRBJ1-2; D is possibly TRBD1 (6 bases). The CDR3 runs 15 residues. CDR1 is SGHDN and CDR2 is FVKESK in the germline V gene. Trimming left V 1 base short and J 4 bases short, with 13 bases between.

V usage is TRBV11-2 and J usage is TRBJ1-2, with 7 nucleotides matching TRBD1. This CDR3 region has 13 residues. Germline V gene sequence: CDR1 SGHAT, CDR2 FQNNGV. The V and J ends lost 2 bases and 12 bases, in that order; junction bases with no gene match: 9. CDR3 in amino acids: CASSLFDREGDTF. As DNA, the CDR3 is TGTGCCAGCAGCTTATTCGACAGGGAAGGCGACACCTTC.

This clone was seen once. This rearrangement joins TRBV9 to TRBJ2-1; the match to TRBD2 covers 11 bases. Germline V gene sequence: CDR1 SGDLS, CDR2 YYNGEE. V lost 5 bases and J lost 7; bases outside the gene matches: 8. CDR3 length: 15 amino acids. CDR3 protein: CASSSIGTSGNEQFF. DNA of the CDR3: TGTGCCAGCAGTTCCATCGGGACTAGCGGAAATGAGCAGTTCTTC.

V usage is TRBV30 and J usage is TRBJ2-5; D possibly corresponds to TRBD2 (6 bases). The CDR3 runs to 13 residues. Per the germline V gene, CDR1 is GTSNPN and CDR2 is SVGIG (reference sequence). Trimming pared 1 base from V and 2 bases from J, leaving 8 bases between. CDR3 in amino acids: CAWSAGGQETQYF. The CDR3 DNA reads TGTGCCTGGAGTGCCGGGGGACAAGAGACCCAGTACTTC.

This sequence joins TRBV13 and TRBJ2-5; D gene unclear. V dropped 3 bases and J dropped 1 base, with 9 bases sitting between them. The CDR3 runs to 14 residues. CDR1 and CDR2 (germline): PRHDT, FYEKMQ (reference sequence). The CDR3 sequence: CASSFRAGQETQYF. As DNA, the CDR3 is TGTGCCAGCAGCTTCCGGGCAGGCCAAGAGACCCAGTACTTC.

The J gene is TRBJ2-2, the V gene TRBV6-5; perhaps TRBD2 as D (7 bases). This CDR3 comprises 15 residues. Trimming pared 6 bases from V and 4 bases from J, leaving 15 bases between. Germline loops: CDR1 MNHEY, CDR2 SVGAGI. The CDR3 sequence: CASRDRGGGTGELFF. CDR3 sequence (DNA): TGTGCCAGCAGGGACAGAGGCGGGGGCACCGGGGAGCTGTTTTTT.

The rearrangement links TRBV29-1 to TRBJ1-2; D is ambiguous. V lost 1 base and J lost 2, with 8 bases in between. Germline values: CDR1 SQVTM, CDR2 ANQGSEA. The CDR3 consists of 13 residues. CDR3 amino acids: CSVEGPGNYGYTF. In DNA form, the CDR3 reads TGCAGCGTTGAAGGCCCAGGCAACTATGGCTACACCTTC.